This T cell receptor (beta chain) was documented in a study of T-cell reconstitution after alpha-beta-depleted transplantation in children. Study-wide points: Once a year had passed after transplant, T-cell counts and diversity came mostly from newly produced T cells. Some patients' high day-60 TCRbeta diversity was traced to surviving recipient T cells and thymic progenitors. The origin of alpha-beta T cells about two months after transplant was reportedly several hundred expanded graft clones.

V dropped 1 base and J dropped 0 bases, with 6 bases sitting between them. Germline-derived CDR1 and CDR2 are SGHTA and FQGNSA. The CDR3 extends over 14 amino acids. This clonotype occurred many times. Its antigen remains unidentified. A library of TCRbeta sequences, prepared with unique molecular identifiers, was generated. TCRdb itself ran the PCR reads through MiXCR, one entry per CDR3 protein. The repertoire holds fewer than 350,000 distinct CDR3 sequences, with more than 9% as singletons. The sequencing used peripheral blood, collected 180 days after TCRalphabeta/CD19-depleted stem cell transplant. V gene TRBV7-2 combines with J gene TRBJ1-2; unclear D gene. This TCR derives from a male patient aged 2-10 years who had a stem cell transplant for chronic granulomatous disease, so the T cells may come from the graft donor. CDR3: CASSLGPTNYGYTF. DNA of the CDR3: TGTGCCAGCAGCTTAGGTCCGACTAACTATGGCTACACCTTC.